What follows are 8 T cell receptor beta chains derived from one specimen sequenced in a study of T cells in Graves' hyperthyroidism and ophthalmopathy. There were TCR beta CDR3 regions amplified from RNA transcripts. The study used the HTBI primer set for a first-round RT-PCR of the TCR CDR3. TCRdb re-analysed the multiplex PCR reads in MiXCR, keeping a single row per CDR3 protein. The table lists fewer than 450,000 distinct CDR3 sequences, approximately 18% of them singletons. Material for sequencing was blood. The origin of the receptors is a woman aged 25-40 years with Graves' hyperthyroidism that later progressed to Graves' ophthalmopathy.

This clonotype was recorded many times. The chain joins TRBV3-1 to TRBJ1-2, with D perhaps TRBD1 (5 bases). The CDR3 is 21 residues long. Deletions cut 0 bases from V and 4 bases from J, with 30 bases between. Germline CDR1 reads LGHDT; CDR2 reads YNNKEL (reference sequence). The DNA of the CDR3 is TGTGCCAGCAGCCAAGAATCCCATCCGAGGGGTCGGGGAGCGTTCGGCTATGGCTACACCTTC. Translating gives CASSQESHPRGRGAFGYGYTF.

This clonotype has just a few counts. The genes are TRBV4-1 and TRBJ2-7; D perhaps matches TRBD2 (6 bases). V gave up 1 base and J gave up 3 bases, with 13 bases separating them. The CDR3 totals 15 residues. Germline CDR1 MGHRA, CDR2 YSYEKL. The CDR3 bases are TGCGCCAGCAGCCAAGTTGCGGGAATCGGCTACGAGCAGTACTTC. It specifies CASSQVAGIGYEQYF.

This clonotype was seen ten or more times. The chain links TRBV7-2 to TRBJ2-5; D remains ambiguous. The CDR3 extends over 12 amino acids. Germline V gene lookup returns CDR1 SGHTA and CDR2 FQGNSA. V lost 0 bases to trimming and J lost 4 bases, with 3 bases between them. The CDR3: CASSLAGETQYF. The CDR3 region has the DNA TGTGCCAGCAGCTTAGCCGGAGAGACCCAGTACTTC.

This clonotype was recorded a few times. At one of its ends the junction is not consistent with the germline gene, which may arise from a read error. The gene calls are TRBV6-1 and TRBJ2-1, with 7 bases matching TRBD1. The CDR3 has 16 residues. Germline lookup yields CDR1 MNHNS and CDR2 SASEGT. CDR3 nucleotides: TGTGCCAGCAATACACAGGGGACCCTTACTTACAATGTGCAGTTCTTC. Residues: CASNTQGTLTYNVQFF.

CDR3 in DNA: TGCGCCAGCAGCTCCGCGGGACCCCGAATTTCCTACGAGCAGTACTTC. It encodes CASSSAGPRISYEQYF. The chain links TRBV5-1 to TRBJ2-7; weak D call: TRBD2 (6 bases). The germline gives CDR1 SGHRS, CDR2 YFSETQ. V was pared by 3 bases and J by 1 base, with 17 bases between. This CDR3 contains 16 residues.

This chain connects TRBV19 to TRBJ1-1, with 7 bases matching TRBD1. Trimming cost V 1 base and J 6 bases; bases outside gene matches: 11. CDR1 is LNHDA and CDR2 is SQIVND in the germline V gene (reference sequence). The CDR3 covers 16 residues. The CDR3 protein is CASSIAPTGRGAEAFF. The CDR3 DNA reads as TGTGCCAGTAGTATAGCTCCGACAGGGAGGGGCGCTGAAGCTTTCTTT.

Only a few counts were recorded for this clonotype. The V and J genes are TRBV7-8 and TRBJ1-5; D remains unclear. The CDR3 has 14 amino acids. The V gene's germline CDR1 is SGHVS and CDR2 FQNEAQ. With 1 base removed from V and 3 bases from J, the gap between germline ends came to 7 bases. This CDR3 is CASSLDTNNQPQHF. CDR3 bases: TGTGCCAGCAGCTTAGACACAAACAATCAGCCCCAGCATTTT.

Only a few counts were recorded for this clonotype. The rearrangement joins TRBV7-2 to TRBJ2-2; possible D gene TRBD2, 6 bases. Germline V lookup: CDR1 SGHTA, CDR2 FQGNSA. The V and J ends lost 2 bases and 1 base respectively, with 8 bases between them. The CDR3 is 15 amino acids. In DNA, the CDR3 is TGTGCCAGCAGCTTATCTAGCGTGAACACCGGGGAGCTGTTTTTT. Translated: CASSLSSVNTGELFF.